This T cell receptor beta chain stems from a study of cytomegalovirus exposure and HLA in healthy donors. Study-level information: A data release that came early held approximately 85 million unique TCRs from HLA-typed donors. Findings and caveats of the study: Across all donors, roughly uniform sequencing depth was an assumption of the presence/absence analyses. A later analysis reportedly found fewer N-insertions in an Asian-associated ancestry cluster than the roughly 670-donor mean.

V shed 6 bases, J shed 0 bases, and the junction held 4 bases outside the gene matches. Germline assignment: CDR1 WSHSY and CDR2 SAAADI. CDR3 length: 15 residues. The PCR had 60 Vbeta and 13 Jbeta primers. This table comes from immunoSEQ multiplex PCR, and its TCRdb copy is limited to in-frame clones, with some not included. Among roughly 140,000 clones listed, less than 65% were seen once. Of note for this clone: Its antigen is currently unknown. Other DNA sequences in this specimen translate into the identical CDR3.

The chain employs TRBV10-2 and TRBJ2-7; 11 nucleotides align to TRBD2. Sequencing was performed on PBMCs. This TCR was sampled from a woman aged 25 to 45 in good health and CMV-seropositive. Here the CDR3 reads CASSELAGGSYEQYF. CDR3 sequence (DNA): TGCGCCAGCAGCGAGCTAGCGGGGGGCTCCTACGAGCAGTACTTC.